This is a list of T cell receptor beta chains from one sample in a study of early T cells in non-severe SARS-CoV-2 infection. TCRdb ran MiXCR on the 5' RACE reads and lists one entry per CDR3 protein. The sample yields under 90,000 distinct CDR3 sequences, about 14% seen once. Sequences were obtained from whole blood. The receptors shown here come from an adult who was a healthcare worker with PCR-confirmed SARS-CoV-2 infection or an uninfected control (not recorded which). CDR3s include the opening cysteine and the closing phenylalanine or tryptophan. The order of the fields is clone size, V gene, CDR3 length, CDR3 protein. Clone size, where shown, is once, few, many, or a class for clones that have expanded.

few,TRBV4-1,13,CASSLDRGSQAFF
few,TRBV4-1,17,CASSQVRGGGGAYEQYF
few,TRBV10-3,13,CAIDNRKGDTQYF
few,TRBV11-1,16,CASSLGTGAVGTEAFF
many,TRBV7-3,15,CASSLATGSTDTQYF
many,TRBV6-1,14,CASSEGGPGNTIYF
.,TRBV6-5,13,CASSHLHTGELFF
.,TRBV11-2,14,CASSPLRMGYGQYF
few,TRBV7-2,15,CASSSERGAGAGRFF
.,TRBV4-2,15,CASSRDTGENEKLFF
.,TRBV12-3/TRBV12-4,16,CASSRLAGGSTDTQYF
.,TRBV5-1,12,CASSPAGDTQYF
.,TRBV4-3,14,CASSQGLGTTPPYF
.,TRBV12-3/TRBV12-4,13,CASKKSSYNEQFF
.,TRBV4-3,12,CASSQLTGELFF
few,TRBV6-5,15,CASSSPQGPEGKLFF
.,TRBV14,13,CASSRISSYEQYF
.,TRBV29-1,13,CSVVTGGSTEAFF
few,TRBV29-1,11,CSVDKGDTQYF
.,TRBV28,13,CASSSLGTGELFF
few,TRBV9,14,CASSVRTDNYGYTF
.,TRBV28,16,CASSSLGGALTNEQFF
.,TRBV20-1,15,CSARDGDRGLDTQYF
few,TRBV12-3/TRBV12-4,15,CASRRTGPSSYEQYF
.,TRBV19,16,CASSRITGATVNEQFF
.,TRBV12-3/TRBV12-4,14,CASSLTTQGQTQYF
.,TRBV6-2/TRBV6-3,15,CASSYRRDPQETQYF
.,TRBV28,15,CASSSHSSGANVLTF
.,TRBV10-2,15,CASSEYDRSSYEQYF
.,TRBV11-2,16,CASSSNSGQPNYEQYF
.,TRBV5-1,17,CASSLMVSGAAKGTQYF
.,TRBV7-6,14,CASRDRGWYNEQFF
.,TRBV18,12,CASSPEGTEAFF
few,TRBV5-1,15,CASSLDTAAGSEQYF
few,TRBV7-9,17,CASSLVSAAISGNTIYF
few,TRBV7-6,18,CASSLIGLAGTNTGELFF
few,TRBV5-1,15,CASSLTVAVTDTQYF
.,TRBV7-3,13,CASSLDRSGELFF
few,TRBV6-2/TRBV6-3,16,CASSYEDPLAYNEQFF
many,TRBV20-1,14,CSADQQGRNTEAFF
.,TRBV11-2,15,CASSSNRDRHQELFF
few,TRBV7-9,14,CASSLDGDSYEQYF
few,TRBV7-2,16,CASSLSSVAENYGYTF
few,TRBV16,13,CASSQGLNNEQFF
.,TRBV12-3/TRBV12-4,16,CASSLGRTVLLDTQYF
many,TRBV20-1,14,CSARENMGGRELFF
many,TRBV5-1,13,CASSPLEADTQYF
few,TRBV15,13,CATSSREDVEAFF
many,TRBV7-6,14,CASSLGTADNEQFF